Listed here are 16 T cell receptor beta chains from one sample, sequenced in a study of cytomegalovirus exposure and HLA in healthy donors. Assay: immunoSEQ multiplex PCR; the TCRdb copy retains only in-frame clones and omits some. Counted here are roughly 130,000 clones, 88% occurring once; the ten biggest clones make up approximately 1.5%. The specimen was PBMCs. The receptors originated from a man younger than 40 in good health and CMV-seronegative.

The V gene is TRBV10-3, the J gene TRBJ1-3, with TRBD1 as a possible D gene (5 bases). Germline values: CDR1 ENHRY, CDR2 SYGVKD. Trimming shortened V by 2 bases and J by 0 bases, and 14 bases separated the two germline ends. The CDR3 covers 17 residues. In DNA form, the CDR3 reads TGTGCCATCAGTGAGAAAACCAGGGCACCCTCTGGAAACACCATATATTTT. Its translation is CAISEKTRAPSGNTIYF.

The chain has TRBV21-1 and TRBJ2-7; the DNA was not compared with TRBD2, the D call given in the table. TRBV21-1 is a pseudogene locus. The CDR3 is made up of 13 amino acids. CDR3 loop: CASHPGDTYEQYF. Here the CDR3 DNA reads TGTGCCAGCCACCCCGGGGATACCTACGAGCAGTACTTC.

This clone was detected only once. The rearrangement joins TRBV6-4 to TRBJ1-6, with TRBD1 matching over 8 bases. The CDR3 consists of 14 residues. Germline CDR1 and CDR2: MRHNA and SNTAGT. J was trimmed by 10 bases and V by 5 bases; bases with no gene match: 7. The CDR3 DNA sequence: TGTGCCAGCAGTCGGACAGGGCTTGAGTCACCCCTCCACTTT. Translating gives CASSRTGLESPLHF.

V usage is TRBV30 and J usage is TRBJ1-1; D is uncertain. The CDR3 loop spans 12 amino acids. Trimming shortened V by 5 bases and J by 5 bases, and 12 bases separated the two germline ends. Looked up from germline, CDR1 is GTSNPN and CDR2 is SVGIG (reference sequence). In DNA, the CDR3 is TGTGCCTGGGGTCACAGTGGGACTGAAGCTTTCTTT. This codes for CAWGHSGTEAFF. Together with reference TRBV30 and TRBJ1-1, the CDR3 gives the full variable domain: SQTIHQWPATLVQPVGSPLSLECTVEGTSNPNLYWYRQAAGRGLQLLFYSVGIGQISSEVPQNLSASRPQDRQFILSSKKLLLSDSGFYLCAWGHSGTEAFFGQGTRLTVV.

The CDR3 DNA reads as TGTGCCAGTAGTGCTCCCAGGGATAACTATGGCTACACCTTC. It translates to CASSAPRDNYGYTF. V gene TRBV19 combines with J gene TRBJ1-2; weak D call: TRBD1 (5 bases). Per germline, CDR1 LNHDA and CDR2 SQIVND (reference sequence). The CDR3 is 14 amino acids. The V and J ends lost 5 bases and 1 base respectively, with 11 bases between them.

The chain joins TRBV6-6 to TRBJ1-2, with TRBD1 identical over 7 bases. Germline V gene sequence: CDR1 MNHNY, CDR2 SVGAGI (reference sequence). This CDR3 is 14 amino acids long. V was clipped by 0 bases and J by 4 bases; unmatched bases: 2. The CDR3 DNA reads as TGTGCCAGCAGTTACTCGACAGGGTTCTATGGCTACACCTTC. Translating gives CASSYSTGFYGYTF.

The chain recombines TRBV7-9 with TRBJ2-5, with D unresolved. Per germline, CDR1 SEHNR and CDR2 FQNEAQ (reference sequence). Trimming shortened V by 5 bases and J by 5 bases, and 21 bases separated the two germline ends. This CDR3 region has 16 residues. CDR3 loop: CASSTLTVLPLETQYF. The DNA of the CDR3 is TGTGCCAGCAGCACCCTAACAGTGTTACCTTTGGAGACCCAGTACTTC.

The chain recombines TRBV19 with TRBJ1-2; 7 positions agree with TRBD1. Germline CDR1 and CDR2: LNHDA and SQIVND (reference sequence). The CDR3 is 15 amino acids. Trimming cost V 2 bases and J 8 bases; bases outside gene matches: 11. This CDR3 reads CASSIYAGGIEGYTF. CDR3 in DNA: TGTGCCAGTAGTATATACGCAGGGGGAATAGAGGGCTACACCTTC.

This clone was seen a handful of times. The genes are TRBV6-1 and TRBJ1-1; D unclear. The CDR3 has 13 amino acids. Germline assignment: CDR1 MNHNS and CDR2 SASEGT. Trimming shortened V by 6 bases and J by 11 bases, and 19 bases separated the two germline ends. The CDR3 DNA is TGTGCCAGCAGCGGATCTAGGCCCCCTATGGCTTTCTTT. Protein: CASSGSRPPMAFF.

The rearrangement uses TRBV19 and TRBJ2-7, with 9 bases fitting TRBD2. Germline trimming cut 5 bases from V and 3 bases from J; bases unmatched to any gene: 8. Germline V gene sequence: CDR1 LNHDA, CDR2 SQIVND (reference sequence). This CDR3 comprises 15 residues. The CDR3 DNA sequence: TGTGCCAGTAGTGTCGCCGGGACTAGCAACTACGAGCAGTACTTC. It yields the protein CASSVAGTSNYEQYF.

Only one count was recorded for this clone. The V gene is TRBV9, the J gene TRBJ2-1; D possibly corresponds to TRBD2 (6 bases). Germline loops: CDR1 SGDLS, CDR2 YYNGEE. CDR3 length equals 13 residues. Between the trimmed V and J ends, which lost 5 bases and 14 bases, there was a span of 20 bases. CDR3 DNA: TGTGCCAGCAGTCGTCTCGGGAGCGAAAAAGAGTTCTTC. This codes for CASSRLGSEKEFF.

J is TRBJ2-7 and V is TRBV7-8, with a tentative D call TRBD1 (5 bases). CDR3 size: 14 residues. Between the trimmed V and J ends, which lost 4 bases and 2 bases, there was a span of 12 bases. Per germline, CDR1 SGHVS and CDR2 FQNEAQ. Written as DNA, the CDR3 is TGTGCCAGCAGCTCCTATGACAGAACCTACGAGCAGTACTTC. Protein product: CASSSYDRTYEQYF. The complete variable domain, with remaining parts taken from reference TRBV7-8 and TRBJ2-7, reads GAGVSQSPRYKVAKRGQDVALRCDPISGHVSLFWYQQALGQGPEFLTYFQNEAQLDKSGLPSDRFFAERPEGSVSTLKIQRTQQEDSAVYLCASSSYDRTYEQYFGPGTRLTVT.

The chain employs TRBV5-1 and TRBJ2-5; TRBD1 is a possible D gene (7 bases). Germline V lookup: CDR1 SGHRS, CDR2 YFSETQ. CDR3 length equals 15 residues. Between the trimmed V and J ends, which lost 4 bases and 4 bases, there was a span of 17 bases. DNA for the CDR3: TGCGCCAGCAGCCGAAACGTTCAGGGGGGAGAGACCCAGTACTTC. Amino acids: CASSRNVQGGETQYF.

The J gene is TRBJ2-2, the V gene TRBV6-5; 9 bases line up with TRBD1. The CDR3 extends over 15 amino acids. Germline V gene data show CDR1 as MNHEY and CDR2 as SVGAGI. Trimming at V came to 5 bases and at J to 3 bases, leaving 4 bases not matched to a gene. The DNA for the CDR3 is TGTGCCAGCAGTCGGACAGGGGATTACACCGGGGAGCTGTTTTTT. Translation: CASSRTGDYTGELFF.

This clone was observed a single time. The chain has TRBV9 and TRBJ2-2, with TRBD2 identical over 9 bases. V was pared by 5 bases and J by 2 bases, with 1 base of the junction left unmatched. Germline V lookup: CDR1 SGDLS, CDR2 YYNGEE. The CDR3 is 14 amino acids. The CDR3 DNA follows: TGTGCCAGCAGGGGGACTAGCAACACCGGGGAGCTGTTTTTT. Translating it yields CASRGTSNTGELFF.

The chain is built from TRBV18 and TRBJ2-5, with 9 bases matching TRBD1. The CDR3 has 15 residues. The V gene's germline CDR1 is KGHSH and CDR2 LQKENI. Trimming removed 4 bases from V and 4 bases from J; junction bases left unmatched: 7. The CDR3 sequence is CASSRLQGAGETQYF. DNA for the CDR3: TGTGCCAGCTCACGCTTACAGGGGGCAGGAGAGACCCAGTACTTC.